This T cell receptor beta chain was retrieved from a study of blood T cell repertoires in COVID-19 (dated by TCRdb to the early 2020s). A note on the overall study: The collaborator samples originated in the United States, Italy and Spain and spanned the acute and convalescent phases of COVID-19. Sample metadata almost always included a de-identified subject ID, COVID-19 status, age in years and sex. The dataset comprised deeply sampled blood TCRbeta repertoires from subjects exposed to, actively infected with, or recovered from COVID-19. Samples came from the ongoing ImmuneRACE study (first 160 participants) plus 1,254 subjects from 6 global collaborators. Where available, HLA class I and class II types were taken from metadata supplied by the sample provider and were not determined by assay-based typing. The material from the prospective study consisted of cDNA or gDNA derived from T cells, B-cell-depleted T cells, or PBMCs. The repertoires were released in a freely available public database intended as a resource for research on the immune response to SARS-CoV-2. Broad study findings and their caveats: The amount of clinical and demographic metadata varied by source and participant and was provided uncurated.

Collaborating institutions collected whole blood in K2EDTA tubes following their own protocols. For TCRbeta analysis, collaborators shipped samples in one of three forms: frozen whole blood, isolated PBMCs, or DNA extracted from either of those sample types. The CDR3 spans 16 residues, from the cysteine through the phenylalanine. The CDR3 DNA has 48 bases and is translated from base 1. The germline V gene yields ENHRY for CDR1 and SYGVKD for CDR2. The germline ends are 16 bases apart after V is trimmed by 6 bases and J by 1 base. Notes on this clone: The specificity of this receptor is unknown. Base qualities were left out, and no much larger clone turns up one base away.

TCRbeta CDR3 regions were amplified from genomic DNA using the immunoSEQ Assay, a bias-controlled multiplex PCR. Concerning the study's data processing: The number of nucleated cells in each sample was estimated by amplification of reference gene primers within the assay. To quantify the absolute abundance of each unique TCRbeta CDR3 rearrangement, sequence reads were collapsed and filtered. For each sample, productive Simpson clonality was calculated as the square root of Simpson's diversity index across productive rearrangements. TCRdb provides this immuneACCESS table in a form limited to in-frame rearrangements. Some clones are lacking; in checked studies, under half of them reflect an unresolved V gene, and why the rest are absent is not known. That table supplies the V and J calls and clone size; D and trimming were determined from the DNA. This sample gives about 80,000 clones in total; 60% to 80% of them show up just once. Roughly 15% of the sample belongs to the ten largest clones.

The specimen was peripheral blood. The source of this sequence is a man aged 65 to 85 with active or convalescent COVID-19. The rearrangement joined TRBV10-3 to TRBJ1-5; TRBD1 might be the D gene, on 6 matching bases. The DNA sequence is TGTGCCATCAGGAGGGGGGGGGAGAGCAGCAATCAGCCCCAGCATTTT. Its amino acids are CAIRRGGESSNQPQHF.